These T cell receptor beta chains were read from a single sample in a study of T-cell memory formation after mild COVID-19. TCRdb used MiXCR to reprocess the 5' RACE reads, holding one entry per CDR3 protein. The sample holds about 340,000 distinct CDR3 sequences, around 21% seen once. The sample taken for sequencing was PBMCs or a T cell subset sorted from them (not recorded which). These receptors came from an adult woman who had mild COVID-19 (a few samples of this study predate the infection). Cell type and time point are not known. The CDR3 runs from the conserved cysteine through the conserved F or W. Each record gives: J gene, D gene, V gene, CDR3 protein. D genes are given only for firm matches.

TRBJ2-3,-,TRBV12-3/TRBV12-4,CASSYQGLRADTQYF
TRBJ2-1,-,TRBV4-2,CASSQDPGGRSYNEQFF
TRBJ1-1,-,TRBV7-2,CASSPNTPGTEAFF
TRBJ1-1,TRBD1,TRBV12-3/TRBV12-4,CASSDRDRDWGTEAFF
TRBJ1-4,-,TRBV6-2/TRBV6-3,CASSYATRVDEKLFF
TRBJ2-7,-,TRBV6-1,CASNLHLPYEQYF
TRBJ1-4,-,TRBV4-3,CASSWSGTNEKLFF
TRBJ2-2,TRBD2,TRBV9,CASSAGLAVGELFF
TRBJ2-5,-,TRBV5-1,CASSVEDREFETQYF
TRBJ1-3,-,TRBV9,CASSVGGNSGNTIYF
TRBJ2-7,TRBD1,TRBV5-1,CASSLSGQGREQYF
TRBJ2-3,TRBD2,TRBV5-4,CASSLAGRSTQYF
TRBJ2-7,TRBD2,TRBV7-6,CASSPARGGLADRSSYEQYF
TRBJ2-7,-,TRBV4-1,CASSQEEPALYEQYF
TRBJ2-3,TRBD2,TRBV4-3,CASSPIAGSTDTQYF
TRBJ2-1,-,TRBV21-1,CASSKVSLAGLEQFF
TRBJ2-1,TRBD2,TRBV6-4,CASKGLAGGNEQFF
TRBJ2-3,-,TRBV6-2/TRBV6-3,CASSYPDRDGSGGDTQYF
TRBJ1-2,-,TRBV4-2,CASSQDDGLYGYTF
TRBJ2-3,TRBD2,TRBV7-9,CASSSVRGSPDTQYF
TRBJ2-5,-,TRBV6-1,CASSDRTHGVTQYF
TRBJ2-1,TRBD2,TRBV9,CASSVGLAGDNEQFF
TRBJ2-7,-,TRBV3-1,CASSRGSGTYEQYF
TRBJ1-5,-,TRBV4-2,CASSQGPGGDQPQHF
TRBJ2-2,TRBD1,TRBV6-5,CASSRQGAGTGELFF
TRBJ2-3,-,TRBV5-1,CASSLEGGDTQYF
TRBJ2-3,TRBD2,TRBV7-8,CASSIPLAGGPDTQYF
TRBJ2-5,-,TRBV5-4,CASTPGGQGGETQYF
TRBJ2-3,TRBD2,TRBV9,CASSVARTSGRDTQYF
TRBJ2-2,TRBD2,TRBV7-2,CASSLNRLAGTGELFF
TRBJ1-1,TRBD1,TRBV4-1,CASSQTDRGNTEAFF
TRBJ1-5,-,TRBV20-1,CSAERGGTAQHF
TRBJ2-1,-,TRBV29-1,CSVVEVERQFF
TRBJ2-6,-,TRBV21-1,CASSRSKRQGLSSGANVLTF
TRBJ2-7,TRBD1,TRBV5-1,CASSSLPGTGSYEQYF
TRBJ2-3,-,TRBV6-5,CASKGDTDTQYF
TRBJ1-5,TRBD1,TRBV24-1,CATYLRDRERNQPQHF
TRBJ1-2,-,TRBV12-3/TRBV12-4,CASSFVDYGYTF
TRBJ1-2,-,TRBV10-3,CAISEIEGDYGYTF
TRBJ1-1,-,TRBV29-1,CSVGWGKGAFF
TRBJ1-1,-,TRBV12-3/TRBV12-4,CASSRRANTEAFF
TRBJ2-7,TRBD1,TRBV30,CAWEDTDRASYEQYF
TRBJ2-5,-,TRBV5-6,CASSSLAPRGETQYF
TRBJ1-5,-,TRBV4-1,CASSQVRGNQPQHF
TRBJ1-1,-,TRBV7-2,CASSQGLWTEAFF
TRBJ2-1,TRBD2,TRBV20-1,CSASPSGVPNEQFF
TRBJ2-1,-,TRBV24-1,CATSDVGTGPRQFF
TRBJ2-7,TRBD1,TRBV5-1,CASSVNWGTGYEQYF
TRBJ1-1,-,TRBV9,CASSAGSQFGTEAFF
TRBJ1-2,TRBD1,TRBV7-9,CASSPGGNGYTF
TRBJ1-2,TRBD1,TRBV10-3,CAIRGSQAGGSGYTF
TRBJ2-5,-,TRBV12-3/TRBV12-4,CASSLGLRGRPETQYF
TRBJ2-5,-,TRBV6-1,CASSGGDGYQETQYF
TRBJ1-1,TRBD1,TRBV30,CAWRGQGHTEAFF